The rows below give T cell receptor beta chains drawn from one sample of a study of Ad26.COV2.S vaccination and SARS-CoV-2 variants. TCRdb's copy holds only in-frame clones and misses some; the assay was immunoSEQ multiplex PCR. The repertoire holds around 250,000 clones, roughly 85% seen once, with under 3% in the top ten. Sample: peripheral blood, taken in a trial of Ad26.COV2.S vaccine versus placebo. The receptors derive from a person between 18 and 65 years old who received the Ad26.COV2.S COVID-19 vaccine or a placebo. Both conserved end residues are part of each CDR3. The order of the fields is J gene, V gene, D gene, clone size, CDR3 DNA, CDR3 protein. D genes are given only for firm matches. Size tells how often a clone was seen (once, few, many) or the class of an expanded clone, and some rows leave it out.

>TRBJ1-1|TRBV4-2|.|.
TGTGCCAGCAGACGACTCCTCTGGGGGCACACTGAAGCTTTCTTT
CASRRLLWGHTEAFF
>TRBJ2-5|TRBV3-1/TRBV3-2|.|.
TGTGCCAGCAGCCCCAGGGCACCGCAGACCCAGTACTTC
CASSPRAPQTQYF
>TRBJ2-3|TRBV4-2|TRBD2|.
TGTGCCAGCAGCCAAGAAAGAGCGGGGGACCGCACAGATACGCAGTATTTT
CASSQERAGDRTDTQYF
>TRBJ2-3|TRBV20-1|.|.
TGCAGTCCCTCGGATACGCAGTATTTT
CSPSDTQYF
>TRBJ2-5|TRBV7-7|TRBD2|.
TGTGCTAGCAGCACAACGCGGGGGGTCCAAGAGACCCAGTACTTC
CASSTTRGVQETQYF
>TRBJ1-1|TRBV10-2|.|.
TGCGCCAGCATCAACTTGACCGAAAACACTGAAGCTTTCTTT
CASINLTENTEAFF
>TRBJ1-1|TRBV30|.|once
TGTGCCTGGAGCCTTAGGACAGACACTGAAGCTTTCTTT
CAWSLRTDTEAFF
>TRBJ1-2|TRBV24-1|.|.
TGTGCCACCAGTGATAACAGGGCTCATGACTATGGCTACACCTTC
CATSDNRAHDYGYTF
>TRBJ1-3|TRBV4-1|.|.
TGCGCCAGCAGCCAAGATCCCTCTTCTGGAAACACCATATATTTT
CASSQDPSSGNTIYF
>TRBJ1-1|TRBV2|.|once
TGTGCCAGCAGTCGGGAAAACACTGAAGCTTTCTTT
CASSRENTEAFF
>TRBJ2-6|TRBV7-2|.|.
TGTGCCAGCAGCTTAGGGGCCAACGTCCTGACTTTC
CASSLGANVLTF
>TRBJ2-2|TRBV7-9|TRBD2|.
TGTGCCAGCGACCCTAGCGGGAGGGCCGCCGGGGAGCTGTTTTTT
CASDPSGRAAGELFF
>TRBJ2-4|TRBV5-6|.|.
TGTGCCAGCAGCTTGGCGGCGGGTAGTCCCAAAAACATTCAGTACTTC
CASSLAAGSPKNIQYF
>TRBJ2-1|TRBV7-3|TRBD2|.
TGTGCCAGCAGCCCCTCCTTGGGACTAGCGACCTACAATGAGCAGTTCTTC
CASSPSLGLATYNEQFF
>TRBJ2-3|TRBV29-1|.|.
TGCAGCGTTGAAGGGACCGGTGTTCGCACAGATACGCAGTATTTT
CSVEGTGVRTDTQYF
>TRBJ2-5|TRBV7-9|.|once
TGTGCCAGCAGCTCCTACCAATGGACAGAAACCCTCCAAGAGACCCAGTACTTC
CASSSYQWTETLQETQYF
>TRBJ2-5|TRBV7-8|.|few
TGTGCCAGCAGCTTAGGGACCTTCGTTGGACTATCACAAGAGACCCAGTACTTC
CASSLGTFVGLSQETQYF
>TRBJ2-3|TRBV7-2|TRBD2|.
TGTGCCAGCAGCGGCCTTCCGGGACTAGCGGGGGCAAGCACAGATACGCAGTATTTT
CASSGLPGLAGASTDTQYF
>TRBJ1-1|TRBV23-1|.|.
TGCGCCAGCAGTCTCAGGGTTTACACTGAAGCTTTCTTT
CASSLRVYTEAFF
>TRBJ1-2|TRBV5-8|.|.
TGTGCCAGCACCAAAGGGGCGCCCCTTGGAGTCGGCTACACCTTC
CASTKGAPLGVGYTF
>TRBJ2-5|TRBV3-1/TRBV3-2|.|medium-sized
TGTGCCAGCAGCCAAGAAGGTGGGCAAGAGACCCAGTACTTC
CASSQEGGQETQYF
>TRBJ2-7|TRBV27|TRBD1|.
TGTGCCAGCAGTTTAAAACCAGGGGGTAACTACGAGCAGTACTTC
CASSLKPGGNYEQYF
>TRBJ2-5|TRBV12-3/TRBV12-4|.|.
TGTGCCAGCAGTTTAGGAGAGACCCAGTACTTC
CASSLGETQYF
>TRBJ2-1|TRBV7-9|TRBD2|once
TGTGCCAGCAGCTTATTCTCTGCGGGAGGCTACAATGAGCAGTTCTTC
CASSLFSAGGYNEQFF
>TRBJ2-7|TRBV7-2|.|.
TGTGCCAGCAGAGCGGAATCGTCCTACGAGCAGTACTTC
CASRAESSYEQYF
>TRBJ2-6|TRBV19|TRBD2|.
TGTGCCAGTAGGACCTCTAGCGGGGCTGGGGCCAACGTCCTGACTTTC
CASRTSSGAGANVLTF
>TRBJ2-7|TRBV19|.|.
TGTGCCAGTAGTACGCCGGGGTCAGGGTTGTCCGAGCAGTACTTC
CASSTPGSGLSEQYF
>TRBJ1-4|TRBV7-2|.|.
TGTGCCAGCAGCTCCCGGTGGGGAATTCAGTCTAGTGAAAAACTGTTTTTT
CASSSRWGIQSSEKLFF
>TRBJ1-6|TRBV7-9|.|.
TGTGCCAGCAGCTTAGCGTCCGGCAGCTATAATTCACCCCTCCACTTT
CASSLASGSYNSPLHF
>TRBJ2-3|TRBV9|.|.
TGTGCCAGCAGCGTAAGGACACTCGGGGCAGATACGCAGTATTTT
CASSVRTLGADTQYF
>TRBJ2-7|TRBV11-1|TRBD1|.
TGTGCCAGCAGCTCCCCCGGGACAGGGTTCTACGAGCAGTACTTC
CASSSPGTGFYEQYF
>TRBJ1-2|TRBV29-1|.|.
TGCAGCGTTGATTGGGGGGCTGGCTACACCTTC
CSVDWGAGYTF
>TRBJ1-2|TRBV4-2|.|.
TGTGCCAGCAGCCGCGGGTCCGGGACATCGAGCTACACCTTC
CASSRGSGTSSYTF
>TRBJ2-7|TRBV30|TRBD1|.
TGTGCCTTGGCCCAGGGGGCGAACTACGAGCAGTACTTC
CALAQGANYEQYF
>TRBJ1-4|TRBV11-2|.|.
TGTGCCAGCAGCTTAGATTGGGGATCAGGGGAAAAACTGTTTTTT
CASSLDWGSGEKLFF
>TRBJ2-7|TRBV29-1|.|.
TGCAGCGTTGAAGTAACAGTACAAGAGCAGTACTTC
CSVEVTVQEQYF
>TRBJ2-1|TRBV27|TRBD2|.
TGTGCCAGCAGTTTACAGGGAGGGAATGAGCAGTTCTTC
CASSLQGGNEQFF
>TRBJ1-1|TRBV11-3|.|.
TGTGCCAGCAGCTTATCGGGGGTGAACACTGAAGCTTTCTTT
CASSLSGVNTEAFF
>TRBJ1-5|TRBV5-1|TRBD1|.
TGCGCCAGCAGCCTGATACCGGGACAGGAACAGCCCCAGCATTTT
CASSLIPGQEQPQHF
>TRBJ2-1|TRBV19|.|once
TGTGCCAGTAGTATCCCGATTGCTCGGAATGAGCAGTTCTTC
CASSIPIARNEQFF
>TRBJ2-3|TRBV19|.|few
TGTGCCAGTGCTAGGACAGTCCACACAGATACGCAGTATTTT
CASARTVHTDTQYF
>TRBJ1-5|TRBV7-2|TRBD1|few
TGTGCCAGCAGCTTAAAAGTAGCGACAGGGGATCAGCCCCAGCATTTT
CASSLKVATGDQPQHF
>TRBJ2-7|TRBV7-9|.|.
TGTGCCAGCAGCTTAAAGGGCAGGGGAGGCGACGAGCAGTACTTC
CASSLKGRGGDEQYF
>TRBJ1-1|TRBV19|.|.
TGTGCCAGCCGGGATCACGGCACTGAAGCTTTCTTT
CASRDHGTEAFF
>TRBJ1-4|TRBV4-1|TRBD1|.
TGCGCCAGCAGCCCGACAGGGGCCCCTCGAGGGAATGAAAAACTGTTTTTT
CASSPTGAPRGNEKLFF
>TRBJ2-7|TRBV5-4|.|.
TGTGCCAGCAGTGAAGGGTCGGCGGGCGGGCAGTACTTC
CASSEGSAGGQYF
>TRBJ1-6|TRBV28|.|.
TGTGCCAGCAGTCCCGCGGGGCTAAATTCACCCCTCCACTTT
CASSPAGLNSPLHF